This TCR beta chain came from a study of blood T cell repertoires in COVID-19 (dated by TCRdb to 2018 to 2020). Background for the entire study: Samples covering the acute and convalescent phases of COVID-19 were provided by collaborators in the United States, Italy and Spain. The material from the prospective study consisted of cDNA or gDNA derived from T cells, B-cell-depleted T cells, or PBMCs. Subjects who had been exposed to COVID-19, were actively infected with it, or had recovered from it provided the deeply sampled blood TCRbeta repertoires that made up the dataset. The repertoires were released in a freely available public database intended as a resource for research on the immune response to SARS-CoV-2. Samples were obtained from the ongoing ImmuneRACE study (first 160 participants) and from about 1,300 subjects provided by 6 global collaborators. Nearly every sample came with metadata listing a de-identified subject ID, COVID-19 status, age in years and sex. Where available, HLA class I and class II types were taken from metadata supplied by the sample provider and were not determined by assay-based typing.

TCRbeta CDR3 regions were amplified from genomic DNA using the immunoSEQ Assay, a bias-controlled multiplex PCR. In the original analysis: Nucleated cell counts per sample were estimated from amplification of reference gene primers within the assay. To quantify the absolute abundance of each unique TCRbeta CDR3 rearrangement, sequence reads were collapsed and filtered. For each sample, productive Simpson clonality was calculated by taking the square root of Simpson's diversity index across productive rearrangements. The immuneACCESS repertoire file appears here via TCRdb, limited to in-frame rearrangements. These files lack a portion of the clones; in checked studies, under half of the deficit traces to unresolved V genes, and the cause of the others is not known. That table is the source of V, J and clone size, and D and trimming were worked out from the DNA. The sample includes roughly 280,000 clones, with approximately 90% observed a single time. The top ten hold under 3% of the sample.

Details on this clone: Its binding antigen is unknown. One base away there is no much larger clone; base qualities are not given.

The CDR3 numbers 13 residues from cysteine through phenylalanine. Just the 39-base CDR3 DNA is kept, in frame starting at base 1. At the junction V is shortened by 7 bases and J by 5 bases, with 12 bases in between. The germline V gene sets CDR1 to LGHNT and CDR2 to FRNRAP. In the prospective study, participants were roughly 18 to 90 years old, resided in 25 or so geographic areas of the United States, and were enrolled through a virtual design. In the prospective study, cohorts were assigned on the basis of participant-reported clinical history obtained from a screening survey and a study questionnaire. Recovered participants in ImmuneRACE Cohort 3 were defined by two consecutive negative NP/OP PCR tests, clearance by a healthcare professional, or resolution of symptoms. In the prospective study, mobile phlebotomists collected whole blood, serum and a nasopharyngeal or oropharyngeal swab from each participant. Over a roughly two-month period, participants in the prospective study had the option of providing additional blood draws and questionnaires. Blood samples from the prospective study were shipped frozen or at room temperature prior to DNA extraction.

Points the paper makes about the study in general: The amount of clinical and demographic metadata varied by source and participant and was provided uncurated.

This clonotype was obtained from a woman under 30 who had recovered from COVID-19. Sequencing input: PBMCs or T cells enriched from blood (not recorded which). The rearranged chain carries TRBV12-5 and TRBJ1-5; the D gene is unclear. This receptor has the CDR3 CASATNPDQPQHF. The DNA sequence is as follows: TGTGCTAGTGCCACAAACCCCGATCAGCCCCAGCATTTT.